This is a list of T cell receptor beta chains from one sample in a study of OX40 agonist ivuxolimab in advanced cancers. Some clones are missing from TCRdb's copy, which holds only in-frame ones; the method was immunoSEQ multiplex PCR. The sample shows 59,000 or so clones, around 87% of them seen only once. The sample in question was CD4+ or CD8+ T cells sorted from blood, obtained in a trial of the OX40 agonist ivuxolimab. These receptors were collected from an adult with an advanced solid tumor such as melanoma, head and neck, liver or kidney cancer. The CDR3 runs from the conserved cysteine through the conserved F or W. A D gene is named only where the DNA matches it firmly. Rows give clone size only sometimes, using once, few, many, or a class for an expanded clone.

j_gene,abundance,v_gene,d_gene,CDR3nt,CDR3aa
TRBJ2-5,NA,TRBV29-1,TRBD1,TGCAGCTCTGAGACAGGGCGAGAGACCCAGTACTTC,CSSETGRETQYF
TRBJ1-3,NA,TRBV15,NA,TGTGCCACCAGCAGAGAAAGACAGCTCTCTGGAAACACCATATATTTT,CATSRERQLSGNTIYF
TRBJ2-7,few,TRBV7-2,TRBD1,TGTGCCAGCAGCAAGGACAGGGGCCTCTACGAGCAGTACTTC,CASSKDRGLYEQYF
TRBJ2-7,NA,TRBV5-1,TRBD2,TGCGCCAGCAGCTTGGGGACTAGCGGGATTGTATACGAGCAGTACTTC,CASSLGTSGIVYEQYF
TRBJ1-5,NA,TRBV6-5,NA,TGTGCCAGCCGTCGGGACCGAGATCAGCCCCAGCATTTT,CASRRDRDQPQHF
TRBJ2-1,NA,TRBV9,TRBD1,TGTGCCAGCAGCGTAGCCGGGACAGCCGGTTCCTACAATGAGCAGTTCTTC,CASSVAGTAGSYNEQFF
TRBJ2-2,NA,TRBV5-1,TRBD1,TGCGCCAGCCGGTCGGACAGGCCGAACACCGGGGAGCTGTTTTTT,CASRSDRPNTGELFF
TRBJ2-1,NA,TRBV7-3,NA,TGTGCCAGTAGTAGCGGATCCTACAATGAGCAGTTCTTC,CASSSGSYNEQFF
TRBJ1-3,NA,TRBV4-1,NA,TGCGCCAGCAGCCTACAGACAACGCCAAGCTCTGGAAACACCATATATTTT,CASSLQTTPSSGNTIYF
TRBJ1-6,few,TRBV9,TRBD1,TGTGCCAGCAGCGCATCCCAGGGGGATAATTCACCCCTCCACTTT,CASSASQGDNSPLHF
TRBJ1-2,NA,TRBV6-6,NA,TGTGCCAGCAGTTACCAGTGGGCAGGCTATGGCTACACCTTC,CASSYQWAGYGYTF
TRBJ2-7,NA,TRBV28,NA,TGTGCCAGCAGTTACGGTTCCTACGAGCAGTACTTC,CASSYGSYEQYF
TRBJ1-4,NA,TRBV5-1,NA,TGCGCCAGCAGCTTGGGGCAGGGTGAGGAAAAACTGTTTTTT,CASSLGQGEEKLFF
TRBJ2-7,NA,TRBV5-1,TRBD2,TGCGCCAGCAGCTTGGCCGGGACTAGCGACTACGAGCAGTACTTC,CASSLAGTSDYEQYF
TRBJ1-2,NA,TRBV14,NA,TGTGCCAGCAGCCAGCTGACAAACTATGGCTACACCTTC,CASSQLTNYGYTF
TRBJ2-1,once,TRBV5-1,NA,TGCGCCAGCAGCTTGCTAGTAGCGAACGATGAGCAGTTCTTC,CASSLLVANDEQFF
TRBJ2-7,NA,TRBV5-6,TRBD2,TGTGCCAGCAGCCGGGGACTAGCACCGACTTACGAGCAGTACTTC,CASSRGLAPTYEQYF
TRBJ1-2,NA,TRBV28,TRBD1,TGTGCCAGCAGTTTGCTTTGGGACAGGGAGAAAGGTGGCTACACCTTC,CASSLLWDREKGGYTF
TRBJ2-7,once,TRBV10-3,TRBD1,TGTGCCATCAGTGACGGACAGGAATACGAGCAGTACTTC,CAISDGQEYEQYF
TRBJ2-1,NA,TRBV10-1,NA,TGCGCCAGCAGTGAGAGCGGATACAATGAGCAGTTCTTC,CASSESGYNEQFF
TRBJ2-7,NA,TRBV2,TRBD2,TGTGCCAGCAGGGAACTAGCGGGAGGGCCTAGATCCTACGAGCAGTACTTC,CASRELAGGPRSYEQYF
TRBJ1-4,NA,TRBV5-1,NA,TGCGCCAGCAGCCTTGGGCCCGAGGGGGATGAAAAACTGTTTTTT,CASSLGPEGDEKLFF
TRBJ1-2,once,TRBV6-1,NA,TGTGCCAGCAGTGAAGGGATGATTAACTATGGCTACACCTTC,CASSEGMINYGYTF
TRBJ2-7,NA,TRBV2,TRBD2,TGTGCCAGCAGTGAGCGGGAGTTCTCCTACGAGCAGTACTTC,CASSEREFSYEQYF
TRBJ1-1,NA,TRBV19,NA,TGTGCCAGTAGTAAGGAAAGAGGTACTGAAGCTTTCTTT,CASSKERGTEAFF
TRBJ2-1,NA,TRBV18,TRBD2,TGTGCCAGCTCACCAGGGACTAGCGGGAGGTACAATGAGCAGTTCTTC,CASSPGTSGRYNEQFF
TRBJ2-7,once,TRBV4-3,NA,TGCGCCAGCAGCCATTCAAGTAAAGCCTACGAGCAGTACTTC,CASSHSSKAYEQYF
TRBJ2-7,NA,TRBV5-1,TRBD2,TGCGCCAGCAGTGGTAGTAGCGGGATCGAAGGCGAGCAGTACTTC,CASSGSSGIEGEQYF
TRBJ2-3,NA,TRBV11-2,TRBD1,TGTGCCAGCAGCCGGACAGGGGGGGTGGATACGCAGTATTTT,CASSRTGGVDTQYF
TRBJ1-6,NA,TRBV27,TRBD1,TGTGCCAGCAGTTTATCGATTTTCAGGCAGGGGGACAATTCACCCCTCCACTTT,CASSLSIFRQGDNSPLHF
TRBJ1-2,NA,TRBV5-4,NA,TGTGCCAGCAGCTTTGTAACAGGGTCAGGGGGCTACACCTTC,CASSFVTGSGGYTF
TRBJ2-2,NA,TRBV5-4,TRBD2,TGTGCCAGCAGCGGGTTACTAGCGGGGGTCACCGGGGAGCTGTTTTTT,CASSGLLAGVTGELFF
TRBJ1-5,NA,TRBV5-1,TRBD1,TGCGCCAGCAGGGAAACAGGGGCGACAAATCAGCCCCAGCATTTT,CASRETGATNQPQHF
TRBJ2-2,NA,TRBV15,TRBD2,TGTGCCACCCTAGCGGCCGCGAACACCGGGGAGCTGTTTTTT,CATLAAANTGELFF
TRBJ2-5,NA,TRBV14,NA,TGTGCCAGCAGCCAAGGAAGTGGACTCTCGAAAGAGACCCAGTACTTC,CASSQGSGLSKETQYF
TRBJ1-1,NA,TRBV4-1,NA,TGCGCCAGCAGCCACGGAGGCAAGTTGAACACTGAAGCTTTCTTT,CASSHGGKLNTEAFF
TRBJ2-5,NA,TRBV7-2,NA,TGTGCCAGCAGCCCCCGGGCACAAGAGACCCAGTACTTC,CASSPRAQETQYF